This is a list of T cell receptor beta chains from one sample in a study of blood T cell repertoires in COVID-19. Sequencing used immunoSEQ multiplex PCR; TCRdb keeps in-frame clones, though not all of them. The sample has approximately 230,000 clones, 70% to 85% seen once. The sequenced sample consisted of PBMCs or T cells enriched from blood (not recorded which). Receptor source: a man aged 40-50 years who had recovered from COVID-19. CDR3s include the opening cysteine and the closing phenylalanine or tryptophan. A D gene is named only where the DNA matches it firmly. Clone size is stated in some rows and not others, as once, few, many or a class when expanded.

J gene: TRBJ2-3; V gene: TRBV5-4; D gene: TRBD2; clone size: few; CDR3 protein: CASSKSGGAGDTQYF; CDR3 DNA: TGTGCCAGCAGCAAAAGCGGGGGGGCCGGGGATACGCAGTATTTT
J gene: TRBJ1-6; V gene: TRBV19; D gene: -; clone size: -; CDR3 protein: CASSPFSYNSPLHF; CDR3 DNA: TGTGCCAGTAGCCCGTTCTCCTATAATTCACCCCTCCACTTT
J gene: TRBJ1-5; V gene: TRBV10-3; D gene: -; clone size: -; CDR3 protein: CAISAVRQGRPQHF; CDR3 DNA: TGTGCCATCAGTGCTGTCCGTCAGGGCCGGCCCCAGCATTTT
J gene: TRBJ2-1; V gene: TRBV7-2; D gene: -; clone size: once; CDR3 protein: CASSSNRPGVEQFF; CDR3 DNA: TGTGCCAGCAGCTCTAACCGTCCGGGGGTTGAGCAGTTCTTC
J gene: TRBJ1-2; V gene: TRBV27; D gene: -; clone size: -; CDR3 protein: CASSSGSLYTF; CDR3 DNA: TGTGCCAGCAGTTCCGGTTCCCTCTACACCTTC
J gene: TRBJ2-6; V gene: TRBV4-3; D gene: TRBD1; clone size: -; CDR3 protein: CASSQTTGGRGANVLTF; CDR3 DNA: TGCGCCAGCAGCCAAACGACAGGGGGGAGAGGGGCCAACGTCCTGACTTTC
J gene: TRBJ2-3; V gene: TRBV10-1; D gene: -; clone size: -; CDR3 protein: CASSESPWGADTQYF; CDR3 DNA: TGCGCCAGCAGTGAGTCCCCATGGGGGGCAGATACGCAGTATTTT
J gene: TRBJ1-5; V gene: TRBV7-7; D gene: TRBD1; clone size: -; CDR3 protein: CASSLMGQSNQPQHF; CDR3 DNA: TGTGCCAGCAGCTTAATGGGACAGAGCAATCAGCCCCAGCATTTT
J gene: TRBJ2-1; V gene: TRBV10-3; D gene: TRBD2; clone size: -; CDR3 protein: CAISGLAGNYNEQFF; CDR3 DNA: TGTGCCATCAGCGGACTAGCGGGTAACTACAATGAGCAGTTCTTC
J gene: TRBJ2-3; V gene: TRBV5-1; D gene: -; clone size: -; CDR3 protein: CASSLVLDPSTDTQYF; CDR3 DNA: TGCGCCAGCAGCTTGGTCCTAGACCCTAGCACAGATACGCAGTATTTT
J gene: TRBJ2-3; V gene: TRBV6-5; D gene: TRBD2; clone size: -; CDR3 protein: CASSRVVGGADTQYF; CDR3 DNA: TGTGCCAGCAGTAGGGTGGTCGGGGGGGCAGATACGCAGTATTTT
J gene: TRBJ1-5; V gene: TRBV5-1; D gene: -; clone size: -; CDR3 protein: CASSFDPRGPQHF; CDR3 DNA: TGCGCCAGCAGCTTCGACCCCCGGGGGCCCCAGCATTTT
J gene: TRBJ1-1; V gene: TRBV30; D gene: -; clone size: -; CDR3 protein: CAWSVMRARTEAFF; CDR3 DNA: TGTGCCTGGAGTGTTATGAGGGCGCGTACTGAAGCTTTCTTT
J gene: TRBJ1-5; V gene: TRBV5-5; D gene: -; clone size: few; CDR3 protein: CASSLEGGARNQPQHF; CDR3 DNA: TGTGCCAGCAGCTTGGAGGGCGGGGCGAGGAATCAGCCCCAGCATTTT
J gene: TRBJ1-4; V gene: TRBV3-1/TRBV3-2; D gene: -; clone size: -; CDR3 protein: CASSLGQHATNEKLFF; CDR3 DNA: TGTGCCAGCAGCCTTGGACAGCATGCAACTAATGAAAAACTGTTTTTT
J gene: TRBJ2-3; V gene: TRBV6-4; D gene: TRBD2; clone size: -; CDR3 protein: CASSDSGRLLTCSTDTQYF; CDR3 DNA: TGTGCCAGCAGTGATAGCGGGAGGCTCCTCACGTGCAGCACAGATACGCAGTATTTT
J gene: TRBJ2-3; V gene: TRBV18; D gene: -; clone size: once; CDR3 protein: CASSPGLKIADTQYF; CDR3 DNA: TGTGCCAGCTCACCGGGACTTAAAATTGCGGATACGCAGTATTTT
J gene: TRBJ1-1; V gene: TRBV18; D gene: -; clone size: -; CDR3 protein: CASSPVGHQDTEAFF; CDR3 DNA: TGTGCCAGCTCACCGGTGGGACATCAGGACACTGAAGCTTTCTTT
J gene: TRBJ1-2; V gene: TRBV19; D gene: -; clone size: -; CDR3 protein: CASTNQHTGSNYGYTF; CDR3 DNA: TGTGCCAGTACCAACCAACATACCGGGTCCAACTATGGCTACACCTTC
J gene: TRBJ1-4; V gene: TRBV5-1; D gene: TRBD1; clone size: -; CDR3 protein: CASSLAGTADEKLFF; CDR3 DNA: TGCGCCAGCAGCTTGGCCGGGACAGCGGACGAAAAACTGTTTTTT
J gene: TRBJ2-7; V gene: TRBV30; D gene: TRBD1; clone size: few; CDR3 protein: CACRVGGTGLYEQYF; CDR3 DNA: TGTGCCTGCCGGGTCGGGGGGACAGGGCTCTACGAGCAGTACTTC
J gene: TRBJ2-1; V gene: TRBV9; D gene: -; clone size: -; CDR3 protein: CASSVEGSVHNEQFF; CDR3 DNA: TGTGCCAGCAGCGTAGAAGGGAGCGTCCACAATGAGCAGTTCTTC
J gene: TRBJ2-1; V gene: TRBV7-3; D gene: TRBD2; clone size: -; CDR3 protein: CASSLRSGGYNEQFF; CDR3 DNA: TGTGCCAGCAGCTTGAGGAGCGGGGGATACAATGAGCAGTTCTTC
J gene: TRBJ2-7; V gene: TRBV5-1; D gene: TRBD1; clone size: -; CDR3 protein: CASSWDRGSGEQYF; CDR3 DNA: TGCGCCAGCAGCTGGGACAGGGGTTCGGGCGAGCAGTACTTC
J gene: TRBJ1-2; V gene: TRBV3-1/TRBV3-2; D gene: TRBD1; clone size: -; CDR3 protein: CASSHLTGEGYTF; CDR3 DNA: TGTGCCAGCAGCCATCTGACAGGGGAAGGCTACACCTTC
J gene: TRBJ1-3; V gene: TRBV19; D gene: TRBD1; clone size: -; CDR3 protein: CASTSENRGSLPSGNTIYF; CDR3 DNA: TGTGCCAGTACATCGGAAAACAGGGGGTCCCTTCCCTCTGGAAACACCATATATTTT
J gene: TRBJ1-5; V gene: TRBV7-6; D gene: -; clone size: -; CDR3 protein: CASSLASGGFNQPQHF; CDR3 DNA: TGTGCCAGCAGCTTAGCCTCGGGGGGATTCAATCAGCCCCAGCATTTT
J gene: TRBJ1-5; V gene: TRBV19; D gene: -; clone size: -; CDR3 protein: CASSIVTGLGQPQHF; CDR3 DNA: TGTGCCAGTAGTATAGTTACAGGGTTAGGACAGCCCCAGCATTTT
J gene: TRBJ2-1; V gene: TRBV7-9; D gene: TRBD2; clone size: -; CDR3 protein: CASSSRTSGSGSYNEQFF; CDR3 DNA: TGTGCCAGCAGCTCCCGGACTAGCGGGAGTGGCTCCTACAATGAGCAGTTCTTC
J gene: TRBJ1-6; V gene: TRBV28; D gene: TRBD1; clone size: -; CDR3 protein: CASRVTGGVGSPLHF; CDR3 DNA: TGTGCCAGCAGGGTGACAGGGGGTGTCGGTTCACCCCTCCACTTT
J gene: TRBJ1-4; V gene: TRBV27; D gene: TRBD1; clone size: -; CDR3 protein: CASSFAGQGEKLFF; CDR3 DNA: TGTGCCAGCAGTTTCGCCGGACAGGGGGAAAAACTGTTTTTT
J gene: TRBJ1-1; V gene: TRBV1; D gene: -; clone size: -; CDR3 protein: CTSVTGHPIPTEAFF; CDR3 DNA: TGCACCAGCGTCACGGGACACCCGATCCCCACTGAAGCTTTCTTT
J gene: TRBJ2-7; V gene: TRBV6-5; D gene: TRBD1; clone size: -; CDR3 protein: CASSRDRYEQYF; CDR3 DNA: TGTGCCAGCAGTCGGGACAGGTACGAGCAGTACTTC
J gene: TRBJ1-1; V gene: TRBV28; D gene: TRBD1; clone size: -; CDR3 protein: CASRGTGVNTEAFF; CDR3 DNA: TGTGCCAGCAGGGGGACAGGGGTGAACACTGAAGCTTTCTTT
J gene: TRBJ1-6; V gene: TRBV7-2; D gene: TRBD1; clone size: -; CDR3 protein: CASNNRGLNSPLHF; CDR3 DNA: TGTGCCAGCAACAACAGGGGGCTGAATTCACCCCTCCACTTT
J gene: TRBJ1-5; V gene: TRBV7-2; D gene: -; clone size: -; CDR3 protein: CASSSKTSGGNQPQHF; CDR3 DNA: TGTGCCAGCAGCTCTAAGACATCGGGGGGCAATCAGCCCCAGCATTTT
J gene: TRBJ2-3; V gene: TRBV7-3; D gene: -; clone size: -; CDR3 protein: CASSLSGGADTQYF; CDR3 DNA: TGTGCCAGCAGCTTAAGCGGGGGCGCAGATACGCAGTATTTT
J gene: TRBJ1-5; V gene: TRBV7-9; D gene: -; clone size: -; CDR3 protein: CASSRGYDQPQHF; CDR3 DNA: TGTGCCAGCAGCCGGGGGTACGATCAGCCCCAGCATTTT
J gene: TRBJ1-1; V gene: TRBV29-1; D gene: -; clone size: -; CDR3 protein: CSVHRQVGTEAFF; CDR3 DNA: TGCAGCGTCCACCGACAGGTTGGCACTGAAGCTTTCTTT
J gene: TRBJ1-3; V gene: TRBV2; D gene: TRBD1; clone size: -; CDR3 protein: CASNTGVWRNTIYF; CDR3 DNA: TGTGCCAGCAATACAGGGGTATGGAGAAACACCATATATTTT
J gene: TRBJ2-7; V gene: TRBV4-3; D gene: TRBD1; clone size: -; CDR3 protein: CASSQGLLRDSESYEQYF; CDR3 DNA: TGCGCCAGCAGCCAAGGGCTCCTCAGGGACAGTGAGTCCTACGAGCAGTACTTC
J gene: TRBJ2-3; V gene: TRBV28; D gene: TRBD2; clone size: -; CDR3 protein: CASSSPSGDSLLAGPTDTQYF; CDR3 DNA: TGTGCCAGCAGTTCCCCCTCCGGGGACTCTCTTCTAGCGGGCCCCACAGATACGCAGTATTTT
J gene: TRBJ1-3; V gene: TRBV7-3; D gene: TRBD1; clone size: -; CDR3 protein: CASSLRGQGPGNTIYF; CDR3 DNA: TGTGCCAGCAGCTTAAGAGGACAGGGGCCTGGAAACACCATATATTTT
J gene: TRBJ2-1; V gene: TRBV5-4; D gene: TRBD1; clone size: -; CDR3 protein: CASSLDRGIYNEQFF; CDR3 DNA: TGTGCCAGCAGCTTGGACAGGGGAATCTACAATGAGCAGTTCTTC
J gene: TRBJ2-4; V gene: TRBV10-3; D gene: -; clone size: once; CDR3 protein: CAISESGRPSVGRVGKNIQYF; CDR3 DNA: TGTGCCATCAGTGAGTCGGGCAGACCGTCGGTTGGGCGGGTCGGCAAAAACATTCAGTACTTC
J gene: TRBJ1-2; V gene: TRBV3-1/TRBV3-2; D gene: -; clone size: -; CDR3 protein: CASSQEVGVLQSGYTF; CDR3 DNA: TGTGCCAGCAGCCAAGAGGTAGGAGTCCTCCAAAGTGGCTACACCTTC
J gene: TRBJ2-1; V gene: TRBV4-2; D gene: -; clone size: -; CDR3 protein: CASSQVWADEGGNQQFF; CDR3 DNA: TGTGCCAGCAGCCAAGTGTGGGCCGACGAGGGCGGGAACCAGCAGTTCTTC
J gene: TRBJ1-6; V gene: TRBV12-5; D gene: TRBD1; clone size: -; CDR3 protein: CASGLLTGQGPNSPLHF; CDR3 DNA: TGTGCTAGTGGTTTGCTTACGGGACAGGGTCCAAATTCACCCCTCCACTTT
J gene: TRBJ2-3; V gene: TRBV5-4; D gene: TRBD1; clone size: -; CDR3 protein: CASIRDREGTQYF; CDR3 DNA: TGTGCCAGCATCCGGGACAGGGAAGGTACGCAGTATTTT
J gene: TRBJ1-4; V gene: TRBV7-8; D gene: -; clone size: -; CDR3 protein: CASSYRVATNEKLFF; CDR3 DNA: TGTGCCAGCAGCTACAGAGTTGCAACTAATGAAAAACTGTTTTTT
J gene: TRBJ2-1; V gene: TRBV16; D gene: TRBD2; clone size: few; CDR3 protein: CASSPRTSSYNEQFF; CDR3 DNA: TGTGCCAGCAGTCCTAGGACTAGCTCCTACAATGAGCAGTTCTTC
J gene: TRBJ1-3; V gene: TRBV11-2; D gene: -; clone size: -; CDR3 protein: CASSPQATGNTIYF; CDR3 DNA: TGTGCCAGCAGCCCTCAGGCTACTGGAAACACCATATATTTT
J gene: TRBJ2-1; V gene: TRBV24-1; D gene: -; clone size: -; CDR3 protein: CATSDLYNEQFF; CDR3 DNA: TGTGCCACCAGTGACCTTTACAATGAGCAGTTCTTC
J gene: TRBJ1-2; V gene: TRBV12-5; D gene: TRBD1; clone size: -; CDR3 protein: CASGPSGQNYGYTF; CDR3 DNA: TGTGCTAGTGGCCCCTCGGGACAGAACTATGGCTACACCTTC